What follows are 7 T cell receptor beta chains derived from one specimen sequenced in a study of T cell responses to AZD1222 COVID-19 vaccine. Using immunoSEQ multiplex PCR, the repertoire was profiled, and TCRdb retains in-frame clones only, with some absent. The table includes more than 85,000 clones, 70% to 90% detected once. The sequences come from peripheral blood, collected on day 0 of MenACWY control vaccination. The receptors originated from an adult in good health.

The chain combines TRBV7-9 with TRBJ1-1; TRBD1 agrees at 7 bases. V shed 5 bases and J 0 bases; nucleotides not matched to a gene: 6. The CDR3 has 15 residues. Germline assignment: CDR1 SEHNR and CDR2 FQNEAQ (reference sequence). The CDR3 sequence: CASSRNRGLNTEAFF. Written as DNA, the CDR3 is TGTGCCAGCAGCCGGAACAGGGGCCTGAACACTGAAGCTTTCTTT.

The rearrangement uses TRBV6-5 and TRBJ2-7; the D call may be TRBD1 or TRBD2 (5 bases each). Trimming pared 10 bases from V and 6 bases from J, leaving 19 bases between. The CDR3 totals 13 residues. Germline V CDR1 and CDR2: MNHEY, SVGAGI. The DNA for the CDR3 is TGTGCCACCCTCCTGGGTTCCGGGGCCGAGCAGTACTTC. Translating it yields CATLLGSGAEQYF.

Within the sample, this clone is medium-sized (0.01 to 0.1%). This chain joins TRBV6-2 or TRBV6-3 and TRBJ2-1, with 11 bases matching TRBD2. CDR1 MNHEY and CDR2 SVGEGT come from the germline V gene. The J segment lost 7 bases and the V segment lost 0 bases, leaving 2 bases of the junction unmatched. CDR3 length: 15 residues. The CDR3 loop is CASSYSTSGINEQFF. The CDR3 bases are TGTGCCAGCAGTTACTCGACTAGCGGGATAAATGAGCAGTTCTTC.

The genes are TRBV6-6 and TRBJ1-2, with D possibly matching TRBD1 (5 bases). CDR1 is MNHNY and CDR2 is SVGAGI in the germline V gene (reference sequence). V lost 0 bases and J 8 bases, leaving 13 bases between the germline ends. This CDR3 is 14 amino acids long. In nucleotides, the CDR3 is TGTGCCAGCAGTTACTCGGCAGGGAATCTAGGCTACACCTTC. This translates into CASSYSAGNLGYTF.

The CDR3: CASSRDLDRYGSYEQYF. The DNA of the CDR3 is TGTGCCAGTAGTAGGGATTTGGACAGGTATGGCTCCTACGAGCAGTACTTC. This chain joins TRBV19 and TRBJ2-7; TRBD1 matches at 7 bases. The length of the CDR3 is 17 residues. Germline CDR1 LNHDA, CDR2 SQIVND (reference sequence). J gave up 0 bases and V 4 bases, and 12 bases lay outside the gene matches.

The V and J genes are TRBV7-2 and TRBJ1-2; D not certain. The CDR3 is 14 amino acids. The ends were cut back, 1 base at V and 1 base at J, with 7 bases in the middle. The V gene's germline CDR1 is SGHTA and CDR2 FQGNSA. As DNA, the CDR3 is TGTGCCAGCAGCTTAGAAGCCCTTAACTATGGCTACACCTTC. Translation gives CASSLEALNYGYTF.

V usage is TRBV29-1 and J usage is TRBJ1-1; maybe TRBD1 (5 bases). The germline gives CDR1 SQVTM, CDR2 ANQGSEA. V lost 6 bases to trimming and J lost 4 bases, with 27 bases between them. The CDR3 consists of 17 residues. The DNA of the CDR3 is TGCAGCGTAATAAGCCGGGACCCCGGGAACGGAGTCACTGAAGCTTTCTTT. Amino acid sequence: CSVISRDPGNGVTEAFF.